This T cell receptor (beta chain) stems from a study of identical twins' blood T cells (dated by TCRdb to about 2013). In the study overall: The roughly twelve libraries, six for the alpha chain and six for the beta chain, yielded 50 million or so Illumina reads in total. To assess how genetics influences repertoire formation, the study used next-generation sequencing to compare the TCR alpha and beta chain repertoires of three pairs of monozygous twins. Summary of the overall study and its limitations: Because the twins were reared together, environmental influences could not be ruled out as the explanation for twin similarity. Among the most abundant TCRbeta clonotypes, more CDR3 sequences were shared by each donor with her twin than with unrelated donors. The proposed role of the TCRalpha J segment in MHC recognition during thymic selection was stated to require validation by independent studies. How many CDR3 clonotypes two donors shared depended mainly on the product of their cloneset sizes, and the twins did not clearly stray from this trend. V gene usage, even among non-selected out-of-frame TCRbeta clonotypes, was reported to be markedly more similar within twin pairs than between unrelated donors.

Including the terminal cysteine and phenylalanine, the CDR3 comprises 15 residues. The sequence is cut down to CDR3 DNA, 45 bases in frame from base 1. The germline V gene encodes CDR1 KGHSH and CDR2 LQKENI. V is reduced by 2 bases and J by 7 bases, leaving a spacing of 17 bases between them. The donors were six healthy women who made up three monozygous twin pairs. Each of the three twin pairs had been raised together, and the twins in each pair were thought likely to have encountered the same infectious agents and vaccines. TCR cDNA libraries were prepared from RNA that had been isolated from peripheral blood mononuclear cells. As for this clonotype: Its target antigen remains unknown. No per-base quality is available; no much larger clone lies one base away.

The protocol used for the library was 5' RACE. For sequencing, an Illumina Genome Analyzer IIx was employed. RNA-based TCR cDNA libraries were prepared by a previously described protocol with several modifications. To prevent cross-contamination, sample-specific barcodes were added to both ends of each TCR cDNA library during cDNA synthesis and amplification. The study's processing was this. Each individual had between about 95,000 and nearly 550,000 identified clonotypes, and each library contained 2.2 to 3.6 million CDR3-containing reads. Reads with improper barcode index combinations were discarded, after which clonesets were built for each library with the MiTCR software. While assembling CDR3 clonotypes, MiTCR corrected PCR and sequencing errors and either filtered or rescued low-quality reads. Artificial out-of-frame clonotypes were removed by being mapped to in-frame sequences, with one indel in the CDR3 allowed. Similarity in V and J gene usage between donors was calculated as the Jensen-Shannon divergence divided by the mean entropy. TCRdb handled the public reads itself, with Q25 trimming in fastp and clone calling in MiXCR, and kept productive beta chains. Under each unique CDR3 protein, matching rows form one entry showing the most common genes and DNA. TCRdb assigned the V and J calls; the authors' analysis was not used. Here the sample has a few hundred thousand distinct CDR3 sequences; under 30% occur a single time. The ten biggest clones cover about 6% of the sample.

The sample was PBMCs. This clonotype was sampled from a woman aged 18-49 years in good health. The chain is encoded by TRBV18 joined to TRBJ2-5, with TRBD2 as a weak D call on 5 bases. The DNA sequence is as follows: TGTGCCAGCTCACCAGCGGGTCGGGTTTCGGCGACCCAGTACTTC. It translates to CASSPAGRVSATQYF.